This T cell receptor (beta chain) was profiled in a study of shared clonotypes between healthy human individuals. Findings of the study overall: Generation of non-shared clonotypes was less probable than generation of clonotypes shared by all four donors. In the sorted subsets, rarefaction showed sequencing was incomplete despite large depth. Blood was the only sampled material, and tissue repertoires likely differ.

Looked up from germline, CDR1 is SGHRS and CDR2 is YFSETQ. V lost 1 base, J lost 0 bases, and 16 bases lay in between. This CDR3 is built from 17 residues. Concerning this clone: Its antigen is undetermined.

Into CD45RA+ naive and CD45RA-negative memory subsets, the CD4+ cells were split. Sequenced by immunoSEQ multiplex PCR; TCRdb stores in-frame clones only, minus some. This repertoire shows some 1.5 million clones, roughly 96% found once; its top ten account for about 1.2%. Sequenced sample: naive CD4+ T cells sorted from blood. This sample's subset: CD45RA+ positively selected. This clonotype originated in a man aged 25-45 years in good health. The chain uses TRBV5-1 and TRBJ1-1; TRBD1 might be the D (5 bases). The CDR3 reads CASSLLGQGIMNTEAFF. The CDR3 bases are TGCGCCAGCAGCTTGTTGGGGCAGGGAATAATGAACACTGAAGCTTTCTTT.